A selection of T cell receptor beta chains follows, all from one sample in a study of CD8 T cells in ankylosing spondylitis. One entry per CDR3 protein, called by TCRdb with MiXCR from the 5' RACE reads. The sample has about 340,000 distinct CDR3 sequences; roughly 14% are singletons. Sequenced: blood, either unsorted or a sorted T cell fraction (not recorded which). The receptors here all came from a male donor with ankylosing spondylitis or in good health (not recorded which). Both conserved end residues are part of each CDR3. Each record gives: V gene, D gene, J gene, clone size, CDR3 protein, CDR3 DNA. D genes are given only for firm matches. Only some rows state a clone size, as once, few, many or a class for expanded clones.

V: TRBV20-1
D: .
J: TRBJ1-4
size: few
CDR3: CSARAGEKLFF
DNA: TGCAGTGCTAGGGCGGGTGAAAAACTGTTTTTT

V: TRBV4-1
D: .
J: TRBJ2-7
size: .
CDR3: CASSQDQTPLEQYF
DNA: TGCGCCAGCAGCCAAGATCAAACTCCTCTGGAGCAGTACTTC

V: TRBV5-1
D: TRBD1
J: TRBJ1-2
size: many
CDR3: CASSPGQGAQYGYTF
DNA: TGCGCCAGCAGCCCTGGACAGGGGGCTCAGTATGGCTACACCTTC

V: TRBV29-1
D: TRBD1
J: TRBJ2-5
size: .
CDR3: CSVEGGRGQQETQYF
DNA: TGCAGCGTTGAAGGAGGCAGGGGGCAGCAAGAGACCCAGTACTTC

V: TRBV3-1
D: .
J: TRBJ1-1
size: .
CDR3: CASSQESRNTEAFF
DNA: TGTGCCAGCAGCCAAGAAAGCAGAAACACTGAAGCTTTCTTT

V: TRBV7-8
D: TRBD2
J: TRBJ2-7
size: few
CDR3: CASSFSSGQAYEQYF
DNA: TGTGCCAGCAGCTTTTCTAGCGGGCAGGCCTACGAGCAGTACTTC

V: TRBV4-1
D: .
J: TRBJ2-7
size: .
CDR3: CASSPPTVPYEQYF
DNA: TGCGCCAGCAGCCCCCCGACAGTCCCCTACGAGCAGTACTTC

V: TRBV5-1
D: .
J: TRBJ2-6
size: .
CDR3: CASGSGTVSSGANVLTF
DNA: TGCGCCAGCGGGTCCGGGACGGTTTCCTCTGGGGCCAACGTCCTGACTTTC

V: TRBV12-3/TRBV12-4
D: .
J: TRBJ2-5
size: many
CDR3: CASSLEGVKETQYF
DNA: TGTGCCAGCAGTTTGGAGGGAGTTAAAGAGACCCAGTACTTC

V: TRBV15
D: .
J: TRBJ2-7
size: .
CDR3: CATSRDPGAYEQYF
DNA: TGTGCCACCAGCAGAGATCCAGGGGCCTACGAGCAGTACTTC

V: TRBV20-1
D: .
J: TRBJ1-1
size: few
CDR3: CSVPRQLNTEAFF
DNA: TGCAGTGTTCCAAGACAGTTGAACACTGAAGCTTTCTTT

V: TRBV3-1
D: .
J: TRBJ2-7
size: few
CDR3: CASSQDPISYEQYF
DNA: TGTGCCAGCAGCCAAGACCCCATCTCCTACGAGCAGTACTTC

V: TRBV19
D: .
J: TRBJ1-4
size: .
CDR3: CASSPSAGEDEKLFF
DNA: TGTGCCAGTAGTCCCTCCGCCGGGGAAGATGAAAAACTGTTTTTT

V: TRBV29-1
D: TRBD1
J: TRBJ1-1
size: few
CDR3: CSVGGQGVAEAFF
DNA: TGCAGCGTGGGGGGACAGGGGGTGGCTGAAGCTTTCTTT

V: TRBV5-1
D: .
J: TRBJ1-1
size: many
CDR3: CASSNPGPRIEAFF
DNA: TGCGCCAGCAGCAACCCGGGACCCCGGATTGAAGCTTTCTTT

V: TRBV13
D: .
J: TRBJ1-5
size: .
CDR3: CASSSRGKPQHF
DNA: TGTGCCAGCAGCTCTAGGGGGAAGCCCCAGCATTTT

V: TRBV7-8
D: TRBD1
J: TRBJ1-2
size: .
CDR3: CASSPGQLNYGYTF
DNA: TGTGCCAGCAGCCCGGGACAGCTTAACTATGGCTACACCTTC

V: TRBV11-1
D: .
J: TRBJ2-6
size: .
CDR3: CASSLGWSVRRSSGANVLTF
DNA: TGTGCCAGCAGCTTAGGCTGGTCAGTTAGGCGGAGCTCTGGGGCCAACGTCCTGACTTTC

V: TRBV10-3
D: .
J: TRBJ2-5
size: few
CDR3: CAISGWRGQETQYF
DNA: TGTGCCATCAGTGGTTGGCGCGGACAGGAGACCCAGTACTTC

V: TRBV6-1
D: .
J: TRBJ1-1
size: .
CDR3: CASWTRLGNTEAFF
DNA: TGTGCCAGCTGGACCCGTTTGGGGAACACTGAAGCTTTCTTT

V: TRBV29-1
D: TRBD1
J: TRBJ2-2
size: few
CDR3: CSVATGYFGEGSSGELFF
DNA: TGCAGCGTTGCGACAGGGTATTTCGGTGAGGGTTCGTCCGGGGAGCTGTTTTTT

V: TRBV6-1
D: TRBD1
J: TRBJ1-2
size: .
CDR3: CASSETTGKRDYTF
DNA: TGTGCCAGCAGTGAAACGACAGGGAAAAGAGACTACACCTTC

V: TRBV2
D: .
J: TRBJ1-1
size: few
CDR3: CASSEGAGANTEAFF
DNA: TGTGCCAGCAGTGAAGGGGCAGGGGCAAACACTGAAGCTTTCTTT

V: TRBV4-1
D: TRBD1
J: TRBJ2-1
size: .
CDR3: CASSHLGTALNEQFF
DNA: TGCGCCAGCAGCCATCTCGGGACAGCCCTCAATGAGCAGTTCTTC

V: TRBV5-1
D: TRBD2
J: TRBJ2-1
size: many
CDR3: CASSLAGGAGIDEQFF
DNA: TGCGCCAGCAGCTTGGCCGGGGGGGCCGGTATCGATGAGCAGTTCTTC

V: TRBV12-3/TRBV12-4
D: TRBD1
J: TRBJ1-1
size: many
CDR3: CASSLSRTGKTEAFF
DNA: TGTGCCAGCAGTTTATCCCGGACAGGAAAAACTGAAGCTTTCTTT

V: TRBV20-1
D: TRBD2
J: TRBJ2-7
size: .
CDR3: CSARSSGIRYEQYF
DNA: TGCAGTGCTAGATCTAGCGGGATTAGGTACGAGCAGTACTTC

V: TRBV24-1
D: TRBD1
J: TRBJ1-3
size: many
CDR3: CATSGPGQGASGNTIYF
DNA: TGTGCCACCAGTGGACCGGGACAGGGAGCCTCTGGAAACACCATATATTTT

V: TRBV5-1
D: .
J: TRBJ1-1
size: .
CDR3: CASSWSNTEAFF
DNA: TGCGCCAGCAGCTGGAGCAACACTGAAGCTTTCTTT

V: TRBV9
D: .
J: TRBJ2-1
size: .
CDR3: CASSVDPGQYNEQFF
DNA: TGTGCCAGCAGCGTAGACCCGGGACAATACAATGAGCAGTTCTTC

V: TRBV10-3
D: TRBD2
J: TRBJ2-7
size: once
CDR3: CASLGTSGSRYEQYF
DNA: TGTGCCAGCCTTGGGACTAGCGGGAGTAGGTACGAGCAGTACTTC

V: TRBV5-1
D: .
J: TRBJ1-3
size: many
CDR3: CASSLGGLSGNTIYF
DNA: TGCGCCAGCAGCTTGGGAGGCCTCTCTGGAAACACCATATATTTT

V: TRBV3-1
D: TRBD1
J: TRBJ1-2
size: .
CDR3: CASSHLTGTNYGYTF
DNA: TGTGCCAGCAGCCATTTGACAGGGACGAACTATGGCTACACCTTC

V: TRBV7-7
D: .
J: TRBJ2-2
size: few
CDR3: CASSLLITGELFF
DNA: TGTGCCAGCAGCTTGCTGATCACCGGGGAGCTGTTTTTT

V: TRBV12-3/TRBV12-4
D: .
J: TRBJ2-1
size: .
CDR3: CASRLEPTDNEQFF
DNA: TGTGCCAGCAGGTTAGAGCCGACTGACAATGAGCAGTTCTTC

V: TRBV24-1
D: TRBD1
J: TRBJ2-2
size: .
CDR3: CATSEQGSTGELFF
DNA: TGTGCCACCAGTGAACAGGGGTCCACCGGGGAGCTGTTTTTT

V: TRBV3-1
D: TRBD2
J: TRBJ2-1
size: few
CDR3: CASSPGLATYNEQFF
DNA: TGTGCCAGCAGCCCGGGACTAGCGACATACAATGAGCAGTTCTTC

V: TRBV5-1
D: .
J: TRBJ1-6
size: .
CDR3: CASSPRASSYNSPLHF
DNA: TGCGCCAGCAGCCCGAGGGCCAGCTCCTATAATTCACCCCTCCACTTT

V: TRBV20-1
D: TRBD2
J: TRBJ2-7
size: few
CDR3: CSARTSGGAYEQYF
DNA: TGCAGTGCTCGGACTAGCGGGGGGGCATACGAGCAGTACTTC

V: TRBV24-1
D: TRBD1
J: TRBJ1-1
size: few
CDR3: CANRTGNTEAFF
DNA: TGTGCCAATCGGACAGGGAACACTGAAGCTTTCTTT

V: TRBV5-1
D: .
J: TRBJ2-7
size: few
CDR3: CASSEGANSYYEQYF
DNA: TGCGCCAGCAGCGAGGGTGCCAACAGCTACTACGAGCAGTACTTC

V: TRBV4-2
D: TRBD1
J: TRBJ2-1
size: .
CDR3: CASSLTLTRDRAFKFF
DNA: TGTGCCAGCAGCCTAACATTGACCCGGGACAGGGCTTTCAAGTTCTTC

V: TRBV29-1
D: .
J: TRBJ2-3
size: few
CDR3: CSVVPSGSSTDTQYF
DNA: TGCAGCGTCGTGCCCTCTGGCTCGAGCACAGATACGCAGTATTTT

V: TRBV5-5
D: TRBD1
J: TRBJ2-1
size: few
CDR3: CASSGGQGAYNEQFF
DNA: TGTGCCAGCAGCGGGGGACAGGGTGCCTACAATGAGCAGTTCTTC

V: TRBV24-1
D: .
J: TRBJ2-1
size: few
CDR3: CATSPPANNEQFF
DNA: TGTGCCACCAGTCCCCCGGCTAACAATGAGCAGTTCTTC

V: TRBV6-6
D: .
J: TRBJ2-1
size: .
CDR3: CASSPPQYNEQFF
DNA: TGTGCCAGCAGTCCCCCGCAGTACAATGAGCAGTTCTTC

V: TRBV7-2
D: TRBD1
J: TRBJ2-5
size: .
CDR3: CASRRTGGLETQYF
DNA: TGTGCCAGCAGGCGGACAGGGGGCTTGGAGACCCAGTACTTC